This TCR beta chain was recorded in a study of blood T cell repertoires in COVID-19 (dated by TCRdb to the early 2020s). Turning to the overall study: Samples covering the acute and convalescent phases of COVID-19 were provided by collaborators in the United States, Italy and Spain. The prospective study material was composed of cDNA or gDNA derived from T cells, B-cell-depleted T cells, or PBMCs. The dataset comprised deeply sampled blood TCRbeta repertoires from subjects exposed to, actively infected with, or recovered from COVID-19. The repertoires were released in a freely available public database intended as a resource for research on the immune response to SARS-CoV-2. The samples were drawn from two sources: the first 160 participants of the ongoing ImmuneRACE study, and over 1,000 subjects contributed by 6 global collaborators. A de-identified subject ID, COVID-19 status, age in years and sex were almost always included in the sample metadata. Where available, HLA class I and class II types were obtained from metadata supplied by the sample provider rather than from assay-based typing. Findings and caveats that apply to the study as a whole: How much clinical and demographic metadata was included differed by source and by participant, and the metadata was provided uncurated.

This clone is a singleton in its sample. This receptor's antigen is unknown. No base quality values were provided; no much bigger clone lies one nucleotide off. The immunoSEQ Assay, a bias-controlled multiplex PCR, was used to amplify TCRbeta CDR3 regions from genomic DNA. The paper's processing steps were these. Within the assay, amplification of reference gene primers was used to estimate how many nucleated cells each sample contained. Sequence reads were collapsed and filtered to measure the absolute abundance of every unique TCRbeta CDR3 rearrangement. For each sample, productive Simpson clonality was calculated as the square root of Simpson's diversity index across productive rearrangements. The source is immuneACCESS, and TCRdb retained only in-frame sequences with V and J called. Part of the clones is not carried over; for the studies checked, unresolved V genes explain less than half of this, and the remainder is unexplained. V, J and clone size derive from that table, while D and trimming were established from the DNA sequence. In all, the sample holds about 25,000 clones, and roughly 82% of those were seen once. About 1.7% of the sample is held by the ten biggest clonotypes.

Each collaborating institution followed its own protocols to collect whole blood in K2EDTA tubes. For TCRbeta analysis, collaborator samples were shipped as frozen whole blood, as isolated PBMCs, or as DNA extracted from either sample type. The material sequenced was peripheral blood. The receptor was isolated from a man older than 75 with active or convalescent COVID-19.

The CDR3 here reads CASSMTSGSSNTQYF. The base sequence is TGTGCCAGCAGTATGACTAGCGGGAGTTCAAATACGCAGTATTTT. The rearrangement combines TRBV2 with TRBJ2-3, and 12 junctional nucleotides match TRBD2. From V the trimming removes 5 bases and from J it removes 7 bases, while the gene matches leave 7 bases of the junction unaccounted for. CDR1 SNHLY and CDR2 FYNNEI are derived from the germline V gene. The CDR3 holds 15 amino acids from the cysteine to the phenylalanine. Solely the CDR3 DNA is kept, with 45 bases framed from the first base. Joined to the reference TRBV2 and TRBJ2-3 proteins, this CDR3 gives the full variable domain: EPEVTQTPSHQVTQMGQEVILRCVPISNHLYFYWYRQILGQKVEFLVSFYNNEISEKSEIFDDQFSVERPDGSNFTLKIRSTKLEDSAMYFCASSMTSGSSNTQYFGPGTRLTVL.